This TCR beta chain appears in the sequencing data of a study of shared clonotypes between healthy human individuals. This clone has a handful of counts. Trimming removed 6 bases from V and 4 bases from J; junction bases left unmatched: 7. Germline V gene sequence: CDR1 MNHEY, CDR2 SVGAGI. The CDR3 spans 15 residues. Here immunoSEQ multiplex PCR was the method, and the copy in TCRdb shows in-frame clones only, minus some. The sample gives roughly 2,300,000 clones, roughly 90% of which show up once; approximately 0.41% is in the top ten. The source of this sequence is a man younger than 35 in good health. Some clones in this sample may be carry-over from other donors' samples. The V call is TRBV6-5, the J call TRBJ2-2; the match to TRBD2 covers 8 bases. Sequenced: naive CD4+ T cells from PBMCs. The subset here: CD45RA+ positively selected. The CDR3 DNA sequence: TGTGCCAGCAGGCGAAGCGGGAGCGGCACCGGGGAGCTGTTTTTT. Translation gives CASRRSGSGTGELFF.